This TCR beta chain appears in the sequencing data of a study of blood T cell repertoires in COVID-19. Study-wide background: From the United States, Italy and Spain came samples of acute and convalescent COVID-19. In each case, the material was cDNA or gDNA derived from T cells, B-cell-depleted T cells, or PBMCs.

Per the authors' pipeline: Estimated nucleated cell counts came from reference gene primer amplification. Data came from immunoSEQ multiplex PCR; TCRdb stores just in-frame clones and leaves some out. The DNA gave D and trimming, while V, J and clone size come from that table. The top ten hold 2.9% of the sample, which has about 160,000 clones, roughly 84% seen once. This receptor was identified in a woman aged 55-70 years with acute or convalescent COVID-19. Sequencing used peripheral blood.

The CDR3 region is CSVEDRGLPGELFF. Here the CDR3 DNA reads TGCAGCGTTGAAGATCGGGGACTACCCGGGGAGCTGTTTTTT. V is TRBV29-1 and J is TRBJ2-2, with 7 bases lining up with TRBD2. This CDR3 has 14 amino acids. The J segment lost 6 bases and the V segment lost 0 bases, leaving 4 bases of the junction unmatched. CDR1 is SQVTM and CDR2 is ANQGSEA in the germline V gene.